In its sample, the clone carrying this T cell receptor (beta chain) was seen a few times. The antigen is not known. The time point is: sample taken at primary tumor resection. Whole RNA from tumor, nontumor lung or frozen PBMC was sequenced unsorted. One entry per CDR3 protein, called by TCRdb with MiXCR from the 5' RACE reads. In the table there are more than 15,000 distinct CDR3 sequences, 20% to 25% of which are singletons. Trimming at V came to 4 bases and at J to 1 base, leaving 12 bases not matched to a gene. Germline V gene lookup returns CDR1 SGHAT and CDR2 FQNNGV. CDR3 length: 19 amino acids. This sample was included in a study of spatial heterogeneity in lung cancer. Study-wide results and caveats: At tumor resection, ubiquitous expanded TCRs were detected in blood more often than later.

Sequencing was performed on PBMCs, taken at surgery. The V and J genes are TRBV11-2 and TRBJ2-5; 13 bases line up with TRBD2. The TCR comes from a female donor with early-stage non-small cell lung cancer. The CDR3, as DNA: TGTGCCAGCAGCTCCGGAGGGAGGACTAGCGGGGGTACCCAAGAGACCCAGTACTTC. Translation gives CASSSGGRTSGGTQETQYF.